This entry features one T cell receptor (beta chain) sequence. Its recognized antigen is unknown. No much larger clone is present one base from it, and per-base qualities are unavailable. These data come from a study of T cell repertoires in cytomegalovirus infection (dated by TCRdb to between 2017 and 2020). Notes on the research overall: Because public TCR beta signatures pointed to carriage of CMV infection together with the matching HLA type, the HLA type of each donor mattered for the analysis. On the study overall, not on this receptor specifically: The ex vivo response was dominated by HLA-C-restricted CMV-specific TCR beta clonotypes, and the single most frequent clonotype in two of eight donors was supplied by these HLA-C-restricted clonotypes. In both this cohort and an independent roughly 330-donor cohort, the cumulative frequency of public TCR beta family members distinguished carriers of CMV infection plus the relevant HLA type.

Sequencing instrument: Illumina HiSeq 1500. The public sequencing data were trimmed at Q25 with fastp and processed into clonotypes with MiXCR by TCRdb, which kept only in-frame beta chains. Each entry merges the rows of one CDR3 protein and shows their most common DNA and genes. The sample records 400,000 or so distinct CDR3 sequences, roughly a third of which are singletons. Of the sample, roughly an eighth is held by the ten largest clones. The germline V gene (reference sequence) specifies SGHNT as CDR1 and YYREEE as CDR2. The CDR3 runs 15 amino acids, cysteine and phenylalanine included. Only the CDR3 DNA is retained, 45 bases long and in frame from the first base. The V and J ends are trimmed by 4 bases and 5 bases, leaving 13 bases between them.

Recombination joined TRBV5-4 with TRBJ1-6; no D gene is confidently identified. The sequence was collected from a human donor in good health (CMV status not recorded). Some clones in this sample may be carry-over from other donors' samples. The sequencing sample was made of PBMCs. The CDR3 sequence is CASSLGPVNNSPLHF. DNA sequence: TGTGCCAGCAGCCTGGGCCCAGTCAATAATTCACCCCTCCACTTT.